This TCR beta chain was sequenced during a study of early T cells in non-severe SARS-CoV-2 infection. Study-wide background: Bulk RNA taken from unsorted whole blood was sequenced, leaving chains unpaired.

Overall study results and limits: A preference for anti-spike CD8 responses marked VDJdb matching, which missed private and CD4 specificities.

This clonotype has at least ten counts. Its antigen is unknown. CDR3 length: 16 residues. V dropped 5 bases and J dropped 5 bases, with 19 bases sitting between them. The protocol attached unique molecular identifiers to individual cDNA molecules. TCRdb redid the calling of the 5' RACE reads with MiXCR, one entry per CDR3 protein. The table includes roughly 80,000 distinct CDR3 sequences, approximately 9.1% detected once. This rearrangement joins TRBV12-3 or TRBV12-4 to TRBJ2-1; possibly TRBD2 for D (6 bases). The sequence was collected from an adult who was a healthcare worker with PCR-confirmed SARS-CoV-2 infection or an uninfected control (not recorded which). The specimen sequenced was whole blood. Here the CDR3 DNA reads TGTGCCAGCAGTCTGCCCCCACTAGCTTCACACAATGAGCAGTTCTTC. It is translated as CASSLPPLASHNEQFF.